This T cell receptor (beta chain) was retrieved from a study of T cell changes during pregnancy in multiple sclerosis (dated by TCRdb to between 2019 and 2020). Background on the whole study: Changes in the T cell repertoire over the course of pregnancy were examined in this study in women with multiple sclerosis.

Regarding this clone: It has no known antigen specificity. Within one base of it there is no much larger clone, and no base qualities were kept.

From cysteine to phenylalanine, the CDR3 is 14 amino acids long. Only CDR3 DNA remains: 42 bases, in frame from the first base. Sequences SGHVS (CDR1) and FNYEAQ (CDR2) are obtained from the germline V gene. The junction shows trimming of 4 bases on V and 7 bases on J, and the gene matches do not reach 6 bases of it. Receptors were amplified or captured by the immunoSEQ multiplex PCR assay. TCRdb took this table from immuneACCESS and kept in-frame rearrangements with V and J called. Such tables lack part of the clones; where checked against another copy, unresolved V genes explain under half of the gap, and the rest is unexplained. For this sample the table gives under 65,000 clones, of which over 90% were detected only once. The ten largest make up 0.5% of the sample.

The source material was CD4+ T cells from peripheral blood mononuclear cells, sampled in the third trimester of pregnancy. Recombination connected TRBV7-6 to TRBJ1-5, with TRBD1 identical over 8 junction bases. This TCR derives from a female donor with multiple sclerosis, enrolled in a pregnancy study. The CDR3 loop reads CASSSRGPGQPQHF. The DNA reads TGTGCCAGCAGCTCCAGGGGGCCCGGACAGCCCCAGCATTTT.